This T cell receptor (beta chain) was identified during a study of Graves' ophthalmopathy and Graves' hyperthyroidism. Findings of the study overall: With almost 90% sensitivity and more than 75% specificity, a 13-signature model separated ophthalmopathy from stable hyperthyroidism.

TCR beta CDR3 regions were amplified from RNA transcripts. The first round was an RT-PCR with HTBI primers, and the second round was a multiplex PCR. TCRdb reanalysed the multiplex PCR reads using MiXCR and keeps one entry per CDR3 protein. Of over a million distinct CDR3 sequences listed, less than 45% are singletons. The V and J ends lost 1 base and 3 bases respectively, with 9 bases between them. The germline CDR1 and CDR2 sequences are SQVTM and ANQGSEA. CDR3 length: 13 amino acids. A word on this clonotype: Its antigen is unknown.

The genes are TRBV29-1 and TRBJ1-1; D uncertain. The source material was peripheral blood or thyroid tissue (not recorded which). The sequence was obtained from an adult man with Graves' hyperthyroidism. The CDR3 coding sequence is TGCAGCGTTGAAGGGGCATGGGACACTGAAGCTTTCTTT. Encoded protein: CSVEGAWDTEAFF.